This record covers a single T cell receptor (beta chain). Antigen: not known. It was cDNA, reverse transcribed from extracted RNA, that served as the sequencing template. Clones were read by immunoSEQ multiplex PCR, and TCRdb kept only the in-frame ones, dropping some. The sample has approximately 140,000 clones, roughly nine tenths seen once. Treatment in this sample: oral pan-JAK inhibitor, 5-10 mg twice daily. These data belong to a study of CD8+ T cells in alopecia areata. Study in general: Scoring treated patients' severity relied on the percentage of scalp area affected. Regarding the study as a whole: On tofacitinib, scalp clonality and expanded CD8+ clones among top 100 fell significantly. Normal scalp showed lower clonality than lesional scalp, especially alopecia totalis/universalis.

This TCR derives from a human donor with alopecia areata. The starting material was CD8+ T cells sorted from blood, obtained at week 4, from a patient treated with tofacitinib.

The CDR3, as DNA: TGTGCCAGCAGTACCTACCTAGTACAAGAGACCCAGTACTTC. Protein sequence: CASSTYLVQETQYF. V usage is TRBV6-5 and J usage is TRBJ2-5; D gene ambiguous. V shed 5 bases and J shed 2 bases, with 12 bases lying between them. The germline V gene has CDR1 MNHEY and CDR2 SVGAGI. CDR3 length equals 14 residues.